These 5 T cell receptor beta chains originate from one sample sequenced in a study of cytomegalovirus exposure and HLA in healthy donors. Both 60 Vbeta primers and 13 Jbeta primers went into the PCR. Some clones are missing from TCRdb's copy, which holds only in-frame ones; the method was immunoSEQ multiplex PCR. The sample has fewer than 150,000 clones; about 73% are singletons. The sample was PBMCs. The receptor source for this set is a woman in her fifties or sixties in good health and CMV-seropositive.

J is TRBJ2-3 and V is TRBV5-1; TRBD2 is a possible D gene (5 bases). Germline CDR1 is SGHRS and CDR2 is YFSETQ. Deletions cut 0 bases from V and 7 bases from J, with 15 bases between. The CDR3 covers 15 residues. The CDR3 reads CASSLAGGLLNTQYF. In DNA form, the CDR3 reads TGCGCCAGCAGCTTGGCAGGCGGGCTCCTGAATACGCAGTATTTT.

This clone has a single count. The chain is built from TRBV5-1 and TRBJ2-5; 10 bases agree with TRBD1. Per the germline V gene, CDR1 is SGHRS and CDR2 is YFSETQ. Trimming cost V 4 bases and J 0 bases; bases outside gene matches: 6. The CDR3 is made up of 16 amino acids. As DNA, the CDR3 is TGCGCCAGCAGCCCATCGGGGACAGGGGACCAAGAGACCCAGTACTTC. As protein: CASSPSGTGDQETQYF.

This chain joins TRBV5-1 and TRBJ1-1; D not resolved. Germline V gives CDR1 SGHRS, CDR2 YFSETQ. The CDR3 is 14 amino acids. V was pared by 0 bases and J by 5 bases, with 11 bases between. The CDR3, as DNA: TGCGCCAGCAGCTTGGGCGCGCGAGGGACTGAAGCTTTCTTT. Its translation: CASSLGARGTEAFF.

V usage is TRBV7-8 and J usage is TRBJ2-3; 12 positions agree with TRBD2. Germline lookup yields CDR1 SGHVS and CDR2 FQNEAQ. Trimming removed 5 bases from V and 1 base from J; junction bases left unmatched: 7. The CDR3 loop spans 17 amino acids. The CDR3 sequence: CASSPTSGGYRTDTQYF. The CDR3 DNA reads TGTGCCAGCAGCCCGACTAGCGGGGGTTACCGCACAGATACGCAGTATTTT.

The J gene is TRBJ1-2, the V gene TRBV5-1; 7 nucleotides align to TRBD1. This CDR3 has 14 residues. Looked up from germline, CDR1 is SGHRS and CDR2 is YFSETQ. The ends lost 0 bases at V and 6 bases at J; junction bases unmatched: 5. DNA for the CDR3: TGCGCCAGCAGCTTGGGGGGGACAGACCATGGCTACACCTTC. This gives the protein CASSLGGTDHGYTF.